The 22 T cell receptor beta chains in this list originate from one sample, sequenced in a study of cytomegalovirus exposure and HLA in healthy donors. PCR employed 60 Vbeta and 13 Jbeta primers. Measured with immunoSEQ multiplex PCR; TCRdb has only the in-frame clones, and not every one. The sample lists about 220,000 clones; more than 60% were seen once. Sequenced input: PBMCs. The receptors come from a woman aged 25-40 years in good health and CMV-seronegative.

For this clone: Compared with germline, one end of the junction differs, possibly owing to a read error. V and J are TRBV18 and TRBJ1-1, with D perhaps TRBD1 (6 bases). Germline lookup yields CDR1 KGHSH and CDR2 LQKENI. The CDR3 totals 13 residues. The CDR3 is CVSSQGKITEAFF. In DNA, the CDR3 is TGTGTCAGCTCCCAGGGGAAGATCACTGAAGCTTTCTTT. Using reference TRBV18 and TRBJ1-1 for the parts outside the CDR3, the full variable domain is NAGVMQNPRHLVRRRGQEARLRCSPMKGHSHVYWYRQLPEEGLKFMVYLQKENIIDESGMPKERFSAEFPKEGPSILRIQQVVRGDSAAYFCVSSQGKITEAFFGQGTRLTVV.

The rearrangement uses TRBV7-9 and TRBJ1-1; D remains unclear. This CDR3 is built from 13 residues. Trimming cost V 2 bases and J 6 bases, with 10 bases left between them. Germline assignment: CDR1 SEHNR and CDR2 FQNEAQ (reference sequence). For the CDR3, the DNA is TGTGCCAGCAGCTTATCAGGTTCGTCTGAAGCTTTCTTT. It yields the protein CASSLSGSSEAFF.

The V and J genes are TRBV6-6 and TRBJ1-4; D is perhaps TRBD1 (5 bases). The CDR3 is 13 amino acids. The germline gives CDR1 MNHNY, CDR2 SVGAGI (reference sequence). Between the trimmed V and J ends, which lost 4 bases and 8 bases, there was a span of 11 bases. The CDR3 protein is CASSLGEGEKLFF. The CDR3 DNA is TGTGCCAGCAGTTTGGGGGAGGGGGAAAAACTGTTTTTT.

This chain uses TRBV19 with TRBJ1-5; TRBD1 aligns across 9 bases. CDR3 length: 16 amino acids. Germline loops: CDR1 LNHDA, CDR2 SQIVND (reference sequence). After removal of 5 bases from V and 6 bases from J, the junction contained 11 bases not matched to a gene. Written as DNA, the CDR3 is TGTGCCAGTAGTCCCCCCGGCGGGACAGGGCTTCAGCCCCAGCATTTT. Its translation is CASSPPGGTGLQPQHF.

This clone was recorded once. The J gene is TRBJ1-2, the V gene TRBV7-9, with D perhaps TRBD1 (6 bases). With 5 bases removed from V and 3 bases from J, the gap between germline ends came to 10 bases. This CDR3 contains 13 residues. Germline-derived CDR1 and CDR2 are SEHNR and FQNEAQ (reference sequence). This chain's CDR3 is CASSNQGHYGYTF. As DNA, the CDR3 is TGTGCCAGCAGCAATCAGGGGCACTATGGCTACACCTTC.

The chain is built from TRBV30 and TRBJ2-3, with no clear D. The V gene lost 3 bases and the J gene lost 1 base, with 8 bases spanning the gap. Germline V gene sequence: CDR1 GTSNPN, CDR2 SVGIG (reference sequence). This CDR3 is 13 amino acids long. The CDR3 spells CAWRVAGTDTQYF. CDR3 nucleotide sequence: TGTGCCTGGAGAGTGGCAGGCACAGATACGCAGTATTTT.

Here the CDR3 DNA reads TGTGCCAGCAGCCTGACAGGGAATATAGGTTCCTACGAGCAGTACTTC. It yields the protein CASSLTGNIGSYEQYF. The rearrangement uses TRBV7-6 and TRBJ2-7; 7 bases align to TRBD1. CDR1 and CDR2 (germline): SGHVS, FNYEAQ. The CDR3 spans 16 residues. V was pared by 5 bases and J by 1 base, with 11 bases of the junction left unmatched.

This clone was found a few times. The chain combines TRBV11-3 with TRBJ2-5; the match to TRBD1 covers 10 bases. The CDR3 consists of 14 residues. Per the germline V gene, CDR1 is SGHNT and CDR2 is YENEEA. Trimming took 5 bases from V and 6 from J; bases not matched to a gene: 6. This chain's CDR3 is CASSAGTGAQTQYF. The CDR3 DNA reads as TGTGCCAGCAGCGCGGGGACAGGGGCACAGACCCAGTACTTC. Based on the CDR3 plus reference TRBV11-3 and TRBJ2-5, the full variable domain is EAGVVQSPRYKIIEKKQPVAFWCNPISGHNTLYWYLQNLGQGPELLIRYENEEAVDDSQLPKDRFSAERLKGVDSTLKIQPAELGDSAVYLCASSAGTGAQTQYFGPGTRLLVL.

The chain uses TRBV9 and TRBJ2-2, with 8 bases fitting TRBD2. The length of the CDR3 is 18 residues. The trim removed 9 bases at V and 0 bases at J, leaving 16 bases unmatched. Germline assignment: CDR1 SGDLS and CDR2 YYNGEE. The CDR3 coding sequence is TGTGCCATCAGGGCGGCTCCGGGACTAGTATCGAACACCGGGGAGCTGTTTTTT. Translating gives CAIRAAPGLVSNTGELFF.

This clone appeared a few times. The chain joins TRBV4-2 to TRBJ2-1; perhaps TRBD2 as D (6 bases). The CDR3 is 16 residues long. The ends were cut back, 0 bases at V and 4 bases at J, with 13 bases in the middle. The V gene's germline CDR1 is LGHNA and CDR2 YNFKEQ. The CDR3: CASSQDAAGTYNEQFF. The CDR3 DNA is TGTGCCAGCAGCCAAGATGCGGCGGGGACTTACAATGAGCAGTTCTTC.

The V and J genes are TRBV5-4 and TRBJ1-4; TRBD1 might be the D (5 bases). The CDR3 is 15 residues long. Germline V CDR1 and CDR2: SGHNT, YYREEE (reference sequence). Deletions cut 2 bases from V and 7 bases from J, with 15 bases between. The CDR3 loop is CASSLSGAGGEKLFF. CDR3 sequence (DNA): TGTGCCAGCAGCTTATCGGGAGCCGGGGGTGAAAAACTGTTTTTT.

This clone was found a few times. With a much larger clone just one base away, this may be a read error. Other DNA sequences in this specimen translate into the identical CDR3. The V call is TRBV7-9, the J call TRBJ1-5; TRBD1 aligns across 7 bases. The CDR3 contains 16 residues. Germline V gene lookup returns CDR1 SEHNR and CDR2 FQNEAQ (reference sequence). J lost 4 bases, V lost 5 bases, and 11 bases had no gene match. The CDR3 loop reads CASSRSGQLPNQPQHF. The DNA for the CDR3 is TGTGCCAGCAGCCGTTCGGGACAGCTGCCTAATCAGCCCCAGCATTTT.

This clone occurred once. The V call is TRBV19, the J call TRBJ1-2; no clear D gene. Trimming left V 6 bases short and J 0 bases short, with 17 bases between. The germline CDR1 and CDR2 sequences are LNHDA and SQIVND (reference sequence). This CDR3 has 16 amino acids. The CDR3 sequence: CASSQIAVLANYGYTF. In DNA form, the CDR3 reads TGTGCCAGTAGCCAGATCGCAGTTCTAGCTAACTATGGCTACACCTTC.

The chain couples TRBV11-2 to TRBJ2-7; 9 bases agree with TRBD1. Germline V CDR1 and CDR2: SGHAT, FQNNGV. The V segment lost 5 bases and the J segment 6 bases; nucleotides outside the gene matches: 5. There are 13 residues in the CDR3. The CDR3 reads CASSRDRAFEQYF. CDR3 in DNA: TGTGCCAGCAGCCGGGACAGGGCCTTCGAGCAGTACTTC.

The chain recombines TRBV18 with TRBJ1-5; 8 nucleotides align to TRBD1. Germline V gene data show CDR1 as KGHSH and CDR2 as LQKENI. The V gene end was trimmed by 2 bases and the J gene end by 5 bases; junction bases not matched to a gene: 8. The CDR3 is made up of 16 amino acids. In DNA form, the CDR3 reads TGTGCCAGCTCACCATCAAGACAGGGGCTGGATCAGCCCCAGCATTTT. Its translation is CASSPSRQGLDQPQHF.

V gene TRBV5-1 combines with J gene TRBJ1-1; 7 bases line up with TRBD1. Germline CDR1 reads SGHRS; CDR2 reads YFSETQ. The CDR3 sequence is 15 residues long. After removal of 0 bases from V and 4 bases from J, the junction contained 6 bases not matched to a gene. CDR3: CASSLVGGSGTEAFF. CDR3 sequence (DNA): TGCGCCAGCAGCTTGGTAGGGGGCTCGGGCACTGAAGCTTTCTTT.

CDR3 sequence (DNA): TGTGCCAGCAGCTTGGGGACTAGGGGTGATACGCAGTATTTT. Translating it yields CASSLGTRGDTQYF. The V gene is TRBV5-4, the J gene TRBJ2-3; 7 bases agree with TRBD2. The germline gives CDR1 SGHNT, CDR2 YYREEE (reference sequence). Trimming removed 0 bases from V and 6 bases from J; junction bases left unmatched: 4. The CDR3 has 14 amino acids.

The genes are TRBV19 and TRBJ2-5; a weak D match, TRBD1 (6 bases). Germline assignment: CDR1 LNHDA and CDR2 SQIVND (reference sequence). This CDR3 has 13 amino acids. V lost 3 bases and J lost 3, with 8 bases in between. The CDR3 here is CASSIRGEETQYF. In DNA form, the CDR3 reads TGTGCCAGTAGTATCAGGGGCGAAGAGACCCAGTACTTC.

The chain couples TRBV7-2 to TRBJ1-3, with D perhaps TRBD1 (6 bases). The CDR3 length is 16 residues. Germline CDR1 and CDR2: SGHTA and FQGNSA. Trimming removed 3 bases at V and 1 base at J, with 13 bases between. CDR3 sequence reads: CASSLHLQGSGNTIYF. CDR3 bases: TGTGCCAGCAGCTTGCACCTACAGGGTTCTGGAAACACCATATATTTT.

V and J are TRBV7-2 and TRBJ2-5, with 7 bases aligning to TRBD2. This CDR3 comprises 15 residues. Trimming at V came to 1 base and at J to 2 bases, leaving 4 bases not matched to a gene. The germline CDR1 and CDR2 sequences are SGHTA and FQGNSA. CDR3 residues: CASSLGLAAQETQYF. In nucleotides, the CDR3 is TGTGCCAGCAGCTTAGGGCTAGCGGCACAAGAGACCCAGTACTTC.

The rearrangement joins TRBV4-1 to TRBJ1-2; 10 bases map to TRBD1. The CDR3 length is 15 residues. Germline CDR1 reads MGHRA; CDR2 reads YSYEKL. The ends lost 4 bases at V and 6 bases at J; junction bases unmatched: 8. For the CDR3, the DNA is TGCGCCAGCAGCCCAGGGACAGGGGAAAGGGATGGCTACACCTTC. Translating it yields CASSPGTGERDGYTF.

The chain is built from TRBV5-1 and TRBJ1-2; 11 nucleotides line up with TRBD1. Germline CDR1 and CDR2: SGHRS and YFSETQ. The CDR3 loop spans 15 amino acids. The ends lost 3 bases at V and 3 bases at J; junction bases unmatched: 4. The CDR3 sequence: CASSWTGGVDYGYTF. In DNA, the CDR3 is TGCGCCAGCAGCTGGACAGGGGGCGTTGACTATGGCTACACCTTC.